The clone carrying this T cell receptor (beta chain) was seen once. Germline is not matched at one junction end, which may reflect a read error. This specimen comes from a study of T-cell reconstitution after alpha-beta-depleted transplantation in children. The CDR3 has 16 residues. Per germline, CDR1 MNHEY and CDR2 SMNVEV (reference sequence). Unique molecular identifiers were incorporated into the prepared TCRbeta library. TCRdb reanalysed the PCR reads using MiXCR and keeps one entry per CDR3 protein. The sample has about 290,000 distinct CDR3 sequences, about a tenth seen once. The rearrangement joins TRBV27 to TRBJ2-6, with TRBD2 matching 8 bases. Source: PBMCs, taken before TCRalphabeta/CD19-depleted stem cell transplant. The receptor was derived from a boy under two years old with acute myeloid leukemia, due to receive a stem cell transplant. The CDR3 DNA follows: TGTGCCAGCAGTTTAGCGGGGGGCTCTGGGGCCGACGTCCTGACTTTC. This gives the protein CASSLAGGSGADVLTF.